Below are 6 T cell receptor beta chains sequenced from a single sample in a study of blood T cell repertoires in COVID-19. Sequencing was performed with immunoSEQ multiplex PCR; in TCRdb, only in-frame clones are kept and a portion is missing. The repertoire holds about 160,000 clones, with roughly 90% as singletons. The specimen was peripheral blood. These receptors all stem from a man between 60 and 70 years old with active or convalescent COVID-19.

The CDR3 region is CASSPSGGLGNTIYF. CDR3 in DNA: TGTGCCAGTAGTCCTAGCGGGGGGCTCGGAAACACCATATATTTT. The chain combines TRBV19 with TRBJ1-3, with D perhaps TRBD1 (6 bases). The CDR3 totals 15 residues. Trimming removed 5 bases from V and 4 bases from J, with 15 bases in between. Germline V gene data show CDR1 as LNHDA and CDR2 as SQIVND (reference sequence).

The V and J genes are TRBV5-5 and TRBJ2-7; perhaps TRBD2 as D (5 bases). The CDR3 is 13 residues long. Germline lookup yields CDR1 SGHKS and CDR2 YYEKEE (reference sequence). V shed 1 base and J shed 6 bases, with 11 bases lying between them. The CDR3 here is CASSLNGVGEQYF. The CDR3 coding sequence is TGTGCCAGCAGCTTGAACGGGGTTGGCGAGCAGTACTTC.

The chain recombines TRBV18 with TRBJ2-5; TRBD2 might be the D (5 bases). The CDR3 loop spans 14 amino acids. CDR1 is KGHSH and CDR2 is LQKENI in the germline V gene. V was shortened by 5 bases and J by 5 bases, with 15 bases between the two germline ends. The CDR3: CASSMTLGGETQYF. Here the CDR3 DNA reads TGTGCCAGCTCAATGACCCTGGGCGGGGAGACCCAGTACTTC.

The V gene is TRBV10-3, the J gene TRBJ2-7, with TRBD2 matching 8 bases. Germline lookup yields CDR1 ENHRY and CDR2 SYGVKD. Trimming at V came to 5 bases and at J to 0 bases, leaving 3 bases not matched to a gene. The CDR3 loop spans 14 amino acids. The CDR3 here is CAISSGSSSYEQYF. In DNA form, the CDR3 reads TGTGCCATCAGTAGCGGGAGTAGCTCCTACGAGCAGTACTTC.

This chain uses TRBV18 with TRBJ1-1; D gene ambiguous. V lost 3 bases and J lost 6, with 14 bases in between. CDR3 length: 14 amino acids. CDR1 is KGHSH and CDR2 is LQKENI in the germline V gene. CDR3 residues: CASSPLSGVAEAFF. CDR3 coding DNA: TGTGCCAGCTCACCCTTATCCGGGGTGGCTGAAGCTTTCTTT.

The chain is built from TRBV6-6 and TRBJ1-2, with D perhaps matching TRBD1 (5 bases). The CDR3 extends over 15 amino acids. The V end lost 4 bases, the J end lost 8 bases, and 20 bases lay between the germline ends. From germline, CDR1 is MNHNY and CDR2 SVGAGI (reference sequence). CDR3 region: CASSLDSGGMRGYTF. The CDR3 DNA sequence: TGTGCCAGCAGTTTAGACAGCGGGGGGATGCGAGGCTACACCTTC.